This is a list of T cell receptor beta chains from one sample in a study of cytomegalovirus exposure and HLA in healthy donors. TCRdb's table, derived via immunoSEQ multiplex PCR, lists solely in-frame clones and lacks some. The table includes 100,000 to 150,000 clones, 70% to 85% detected once. Sequences were obtained from PBMCs. The receptors were sampled from a man aged 18 to 29 in good health and CMV-seronegative. Each CDR3 is given with its conserved first and last residue. D genes are given only for firm matches. Where a row states a size, it is once, few, many or the class of an expanded clone; other rows omit it.

D gene	clone size	V gene	J gene	CDR3 protein	CDR3 DNA
TRBD1	NA	TRBV27	TRBJ1-2	CASSLSPDRVNGYTF	TGTGCCAGCAGTTTATCCCCGGACAGGGTAAACGGCTACACCTTC
TRBD2	NA	TRBV19	TRBJ2-1	CASSLMTSGSYNEQFF	TGTGCCAGTAGTTTGATGACTAGCGGCTCCTACAATGAGCAGTTCTTC
TRBD2	NA	TRBV5-1	TRBJ2-1	CASNLRTSSSNEQFF	TGCGCCAGCAACCTACGGACTAGCAGCTCCAATGAGCAGTTCTTC
NA	NA	TRBV6-5	TRBJ1-1	CASSATFSRNTEAFF	TGTGCCAGCAGCGCGACTTTTTCGAGGAACACTGAAGCTTTCTTT
NA	NA	TRBV6-1	TRBJ1-1	CASRPQVNTEAFF	TGTGCCAGCAGACCACAGGTTAACACTGAAGCTTTCTTT
NA	NA	TRBV27	TRBJ1-1	CASRRGLLNTEAFF	TGTGCCAGCAGGCGGGGCCTTTTGAACACTGAAGCTTTCTTT
NA	NA	TRBV7-2	TRBJ1-2	CASSYSGTLDANYGYTF	TGTGCCAGCAGCTACTCCGGGACTTTAGACGCTAACTATGGCTACACCTTC
TRBD2	NA	TRBV2	TRBJ2-7	CASSRGTRVGEQYF	TGTGCCAGCAGTCGAGGGACTAGGGTAGGCGAGCAGTACTTC
NA	NA	TRBV6-5	TRBJ1-2	CASRNDRLNYGYTF	TGTGCCAGCAGAAATGACAGGCTTAACTATGGCTACACCTTC
NA	NA	TRBV7-2	TRBJ2-7	CASSPMTGAYEQYF	TGTGCCAGCAGCCCAATGACAGGAGCCTACGAGCAGTACTTC
TRBD1	NA	TRBV7-9	TRBJ1-3	CASSLTGESGNTIYF	TGTGCCAGCAGCTTAACAGGGGAAAGTGGAAACACCATATATTTT
NA	NA	TRBV7-9	TRBJ2-7	CASSFGRGSPTTSYEQYF	TGTGCCAGCAGCTTTGGCCGCGGCAGCCCGACCACATCCTACGAGCAGTACTTC
NA	NA	TRBV11-3	TRBJ1-3	CASTKPYSGNTIYF	TGTGCCAGCACCAAACCCTACTCTGGAAACACCATATATTTT
NA	NA	TRBV19	TRBJ1-1	CASRGAGANMNTEAFF	TGTGCCAGTAGAGGAGCGGGGGCGAATATGAACACTGAAGCTTTCTTT
TRBD1	NA	TRBV2	TRBJ2-6	CASRPGTGVSGANVLTF	TGTGCCAGCAGGCCCGGGACAGGAGTCTCTGGGGCCAACGTCCTGACTTTC
TRBD1	NA	TRBV7-8	TRBJ2-3	CASSLPGGQGKYF	TGTGCCAGCAGCCTACCCGGGGGACAGGGGAAGTATTTT
TRBD2	NA	TRBV4-3	TRBJ2-1	CASSQEFGLAGATNNEQFF	TGCGCCAGCAGCCAAGAATTCGGGCTAGCGGGGGCCACCAACAATGAGCAGTTCTTC
NA	NA	TRBV6-6	TRBJ1-1	CASSSTGLAEAFF	TGTGCCAGCAGTTCCACAGGGTTAGCTGAAGCTTTCTTT
NA	NA	TRBV6-1	TRBJ2-7	CASRPRTGGYEQYF	TGTGCCAGCAGGCCTCGAACCGGGGGCTACGAGCAGTACTTC
NA	NA	TRBV2	TRBJ2-3	CASSESLTNTQYF	TGTGCCAGCAGTGAGAGCTTAACCAATACGCAGTATTTT
NA	NA	TRBV10-2	TRBJ2-7	CASSESRYEQYF	TGCGCCAGCAGTGAGTCTAGATACGAGCAGTACTTC
NA	NA	TRBV30	TRBJ1-2	CAWSGSGSQGYTF	TGTGCCTGGAGTGGCTCAGGTTCTCAAGGCTACACCTTC
NA	NA	TRBV11-3	TRBJ1-2	CASSLEAAEGYTF	TGTGCCAGCAGCTTAGAGGCCGCGGAAGGCTACACCTTC
NA	NA	TRBV19	TRBJ1-1	CASSFRDTEAFF	TGTGCCAGTAGTTTCCGCGACACTGAAGCTTTCTTT
TRBD1	NA	TRBV27	TRBJ1-2	CASTASPTGRDYGYTF	TGTGCCAGCACCGCTTCCCCGACAGGGCGCGACTATGGCTACACCTTC
TRBD1	NA	TRBV9	TRBJ1-4	CASNMTGGSEKLFF	TGTGCCAGCAACATGACAGGGGGAAGTGAAAAACTGTTTTTT
NA	NA	TRBV7-9	TRBJ2-7	CSSSFPSLEQYF	TGTTCCAGCAGCTTCCCGAGCTTAGAGCAGTACTTC
TRBD2	NA	TRBV9	TRBJ2-7	CASSPSGGLREQYF	TGTGCCAGCAGCCCTAGCGGGGGACTACGTGAGCAGTATTTC
TRBD1	NA	TRBV5-1	TRBJ1-2	CASSLVGQGSPYGYTF	TGCGCCAGCAGCTTGGTGGGACAGGGGAGCCCCTATGGCTACACCTTC
NA	few	TRBV4-3	TRBJ1-1	CASSRGDTRPEAFF	TGCGCCAGCAGCCGAGGGGACACGAGACCTGAAGCTTTCTTT
NA	few	TRBV6-5	TRBJ2-7	CASRQGGEQYF	TGTGCCAGCAGACAGGGTGGGGAGCAGTACTTC
NA	NA	TRBV6-6	TRBJ2-3	CASSHRVFESTDTQYF	TGTGCCAGCAGTCACAGGGTTTTTGAAAGTACAGATACGCAGTATTTT